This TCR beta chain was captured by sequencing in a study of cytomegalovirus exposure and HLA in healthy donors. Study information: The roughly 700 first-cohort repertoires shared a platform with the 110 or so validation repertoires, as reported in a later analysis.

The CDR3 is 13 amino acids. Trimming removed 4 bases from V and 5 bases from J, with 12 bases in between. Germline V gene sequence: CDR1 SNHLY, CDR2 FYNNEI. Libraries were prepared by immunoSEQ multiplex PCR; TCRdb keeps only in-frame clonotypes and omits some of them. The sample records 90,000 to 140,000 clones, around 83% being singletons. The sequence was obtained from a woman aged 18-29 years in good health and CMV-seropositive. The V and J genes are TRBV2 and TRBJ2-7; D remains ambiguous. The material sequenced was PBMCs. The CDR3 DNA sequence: TGTGCCAGCAGTGTGTTTACCAGGAACGAGCAGTACTTC. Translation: CASSVFTRNEQYF.